This TCR beta chain was sequenced for a study of siplizumab effects on memory and regulatory T cells (dated by TCRdb to between 2017 and 2020). Concerning the study at large: The study looked at the effect of siplizumab, an anti-CD2 antibody, on alloreactive T-cell subsets in allogeneic mixed lymphocyte reactions made from human PBMCs.

Library preparation was by the immunoSEQ multiplex PCR assay. Each sample had around 100,000 TCR templates assayed by the deep sequencing platform. Genomic DNA extracted from sorted T cells was used for TCRbeta CDR3 sequencing. Regarding the original processing steps: The R programming language was used for clonal analysis of TCRbeta CDR3 data. Alloreactive CD4+ and CD8+ clones were identified by comparing unstimulated samples to CFSE-low samples taken after the reaction. Alloreactive CD4+ clones were assigned to regulatory or non-regulatory origin by matching sequences to sorted unstimulated Treg and non-Treg repertoires. TCRdb's version of the immuneACCESS table is confined to in-frame rearrangements and falls short of the full clone set. An unresolved V gene accounts for under half of the shortfall where checked; the remainder is of unknown origin. The V and J calls and clone size were taken over from that table, and D and trimming were inferred from the DNA. This sample has tens of thousands of clones in its table, and over 70% of those were observed once. Around 1.6% of the sample comes from the top ten.

Study-wide findings and limitations: A naive or memory phenotype could not be assigned to roughly 75-95% of proliferating CD4+ or CD8+ clones. Greater diversity appeared to be present in unstimulated naive T cells than in memory T cells, and a substantial contribution to the alloresponse seemed to be made by naive cells. In reactions with siplizumab, an average of roughly 70% of mappable alloreactive CD4+ clones were Treg-derived, compared with roughly 27% in control reactions. Because sequences below about 10^-5 frequency were poorly captured, only a minor fraction of alloreactive clones could be mapped to unstimulated subsets. The suppressive function of proliferating Tregs from siplizumab cultures was not functionally confirmed. The cumulative frequency of alloreactive sequences traceable to unstimulated CD4+ memory T cells was significantly reduced by siplizumab.

Spanning cysteine to phenylalanine, the CDR3 consists of 15 amino acids. The read is trimmed to its CDR3 DNA, 45 bases read in frame from base 1. Sorted unstimulated T cells and proliferating T cells recovered from mixed lymphocyte reactions underwent TCRbeta CDR3 sequencing. Fresh whole blood from around 11 HLA-typed healthy donors was used to isolate PBMCs. To map where alloreactive clones came from, CD4+ regulatory T cells in the unstimulated state were FACS-sorted. Note on this clone: Its target antigen remains unknown. It has no much larger one-base neighbor in the sample; base qualities were not kept.

The receptor was isolated from a human donor in good health. The sequence joins TRBV21-1 to TRBJ2-7. TRBV21-1 is tagged as a pseudogene. Specimen: Tregs sorted from blood. The DNA reads TGTGCCAGCAGCAAAAGGGGGGACAATTATTGCGAGCAGTACTTC. Protein translation: CASSKRGDNYCEQYF.